This T cell receptor (beta chain) was identified during a study of OX40 agonist ivuxolimab in advanced cancers. Overall study: Treatment of patients was with ivuxolimab, an agonistic anti-OX40 (CD134) antibody. Every 2 weeks, patients received ivuxolimab intravenously, dosed at 0.01 to 10 mg/kg. Partial responses were observed in three patients, of whom one had hepatocellular carcinoma and two had cutaneous melanoma.

Peripheral blood came from all dose cohorts at three timepoints. The CDR3 is 15 residues long. Per germline, CDR1 SGDLS and CDR2 YYNGEE. V shed 0 bases and J shed 0 bases, with 7 bases lying between them. Some clones are missing from TCRdb's copy, which holds only in-frame ones; the method was immunoSEQ multiplex PCR. The sample comprises some 80,000 clones, 80% to 90% of which are singletons, and 20% to 25% rests with the top ten. This clone has only one observation. Sequenced material: CD4+ or CD8+ T cells sorted from blood, taken in a trial of the OX40 agonist ivuxolimab. The receptor's source is an adult with an advanced solid tumor such as melanoma, head and neck, liver or kidney cancer. The chain combines TRBV9 with TRBJ1-3; unclear D gene. The CDR3 sequence: CASSVGWGSGNTIYF. CDR3 coding DNA: TGTGCCAGCAGCGTAGGATGGGGCTCTGGAAACACCATATATTTT.